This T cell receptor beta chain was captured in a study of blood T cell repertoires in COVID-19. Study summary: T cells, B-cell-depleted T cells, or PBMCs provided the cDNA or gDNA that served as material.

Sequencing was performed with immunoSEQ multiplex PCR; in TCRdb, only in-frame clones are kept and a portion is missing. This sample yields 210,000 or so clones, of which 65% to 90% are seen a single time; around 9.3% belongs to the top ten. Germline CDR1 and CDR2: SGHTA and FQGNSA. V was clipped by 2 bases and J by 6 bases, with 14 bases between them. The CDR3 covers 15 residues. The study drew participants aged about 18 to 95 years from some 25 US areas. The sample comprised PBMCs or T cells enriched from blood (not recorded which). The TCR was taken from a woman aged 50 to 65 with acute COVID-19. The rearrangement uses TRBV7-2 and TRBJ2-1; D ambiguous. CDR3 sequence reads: CASSLSSPSGNEQFF. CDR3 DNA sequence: TGTGCCAGCAGCTTAAGTTCTCCGTCCGGCAATGAGCAGTTCTTC.